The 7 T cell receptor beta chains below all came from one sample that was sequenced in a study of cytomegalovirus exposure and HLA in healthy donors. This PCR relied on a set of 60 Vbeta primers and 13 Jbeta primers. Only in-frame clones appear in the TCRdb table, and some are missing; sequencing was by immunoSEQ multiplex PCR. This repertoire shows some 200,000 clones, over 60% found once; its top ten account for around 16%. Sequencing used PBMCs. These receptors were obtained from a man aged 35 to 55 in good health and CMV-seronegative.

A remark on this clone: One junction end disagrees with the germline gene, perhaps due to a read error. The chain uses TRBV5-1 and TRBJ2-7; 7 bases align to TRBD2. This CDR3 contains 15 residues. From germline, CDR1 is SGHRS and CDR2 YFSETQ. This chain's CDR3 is CASSPELNRGGMGDF. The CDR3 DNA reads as TGCGCCAGCAGCCCGGAGCTTAATCGGGGAGGGATGGGAGACTTC.

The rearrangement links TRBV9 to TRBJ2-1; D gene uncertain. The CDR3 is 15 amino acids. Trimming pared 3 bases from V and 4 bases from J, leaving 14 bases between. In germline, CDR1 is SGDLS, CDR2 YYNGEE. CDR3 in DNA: TGTGCCAGCAGCGCACCTACTTCTCCTTACAATGAGCAGTTCTTC. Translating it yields CASSAPTSPYNEQFF.

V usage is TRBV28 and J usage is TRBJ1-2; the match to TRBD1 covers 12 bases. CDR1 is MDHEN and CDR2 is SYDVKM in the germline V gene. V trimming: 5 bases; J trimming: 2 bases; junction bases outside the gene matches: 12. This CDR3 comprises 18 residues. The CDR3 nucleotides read TGTGCCAGCAGTCCGGCCGGGACAGGGGGCGTCCGGAACTATGGCTACACCTTC. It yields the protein CASSPAGTGGVRNYGYTF.

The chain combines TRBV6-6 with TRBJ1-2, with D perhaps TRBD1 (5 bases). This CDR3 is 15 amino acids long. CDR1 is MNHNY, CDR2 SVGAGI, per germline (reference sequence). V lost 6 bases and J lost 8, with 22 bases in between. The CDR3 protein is CASSPSGTRLSGYTF. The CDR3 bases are TGTGCCAGCAGCCCCTCAGGGACTCGTTTGTCAGGCTACACCTTC.

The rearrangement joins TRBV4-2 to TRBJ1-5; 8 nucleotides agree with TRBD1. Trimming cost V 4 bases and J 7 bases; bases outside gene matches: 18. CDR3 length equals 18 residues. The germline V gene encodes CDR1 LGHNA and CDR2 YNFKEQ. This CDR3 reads CASSLPERVRGPQQPQHF. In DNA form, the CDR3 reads TGTGCCAGCAGCCTTCCTGAGAGGGTCAGGGGGCCTCAACAGCCCCAGCATTTT.

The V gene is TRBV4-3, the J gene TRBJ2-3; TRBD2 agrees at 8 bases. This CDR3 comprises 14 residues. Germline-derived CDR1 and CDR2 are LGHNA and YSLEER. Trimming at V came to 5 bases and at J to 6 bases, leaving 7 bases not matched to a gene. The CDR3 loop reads CASSYAGGRDTQYF. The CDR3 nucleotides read TGCGCCAGCAGCTACGCGGGGGGCCGGGATACGCAGTATTTT.

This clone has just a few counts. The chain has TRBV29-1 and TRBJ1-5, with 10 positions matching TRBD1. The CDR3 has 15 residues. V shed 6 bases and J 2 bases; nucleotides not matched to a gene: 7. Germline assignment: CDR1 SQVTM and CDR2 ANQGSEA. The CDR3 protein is CSVGEGTGGNQPQHF. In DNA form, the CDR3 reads TGCAGCGTGGGGGAGGGGACAGGGGGCAATCAGCCCCAGCATTTT.